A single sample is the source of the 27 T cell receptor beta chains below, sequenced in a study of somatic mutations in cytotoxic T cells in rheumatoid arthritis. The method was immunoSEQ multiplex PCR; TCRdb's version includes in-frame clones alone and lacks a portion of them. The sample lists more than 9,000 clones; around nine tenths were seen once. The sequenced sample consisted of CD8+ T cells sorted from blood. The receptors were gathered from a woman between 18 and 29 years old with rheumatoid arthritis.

The CDR3 DNA is TGTGCCAGCACCTCAGAGTTCGCCGGGAGGGCTCATGGAAAACTGTTTTTT. Translated: CASTSEFAGRAHGKLFF. The chain links TRBV7-8 to TRBJ1-4; D not certain. The germline V gene has CDR1 SGHVS and CDR2 FQNEAQ. Trimming left V 7 bases short and J 10 bases short, with 28 bases between. This CDR3 region has 17 residues.

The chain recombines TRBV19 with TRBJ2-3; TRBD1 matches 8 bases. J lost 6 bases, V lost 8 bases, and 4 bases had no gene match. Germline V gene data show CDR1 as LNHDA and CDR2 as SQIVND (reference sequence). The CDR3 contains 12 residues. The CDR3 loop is CASSGGADTQYF. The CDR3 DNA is TGTGCCAGTTCAGGGGGCGCGGATACGCAGTATTTT.

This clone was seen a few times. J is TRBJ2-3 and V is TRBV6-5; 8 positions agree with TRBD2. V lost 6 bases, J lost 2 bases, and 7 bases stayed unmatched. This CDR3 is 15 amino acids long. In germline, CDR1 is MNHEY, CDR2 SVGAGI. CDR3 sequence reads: CASRVGLADTDTQYF. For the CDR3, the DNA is TGTGCCAGCAGAGTCGGACTAGCAGACACAGATACGCAGTATTTT.

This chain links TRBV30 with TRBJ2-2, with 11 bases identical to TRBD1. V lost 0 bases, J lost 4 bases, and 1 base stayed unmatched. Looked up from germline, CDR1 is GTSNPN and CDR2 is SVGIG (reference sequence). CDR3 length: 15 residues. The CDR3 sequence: CAWSVGTGGTGELFF. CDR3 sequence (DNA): TGTGCCTGGAGTGTCGGGACAGGGGGCACCGGGGAGCTGTTTTTT.

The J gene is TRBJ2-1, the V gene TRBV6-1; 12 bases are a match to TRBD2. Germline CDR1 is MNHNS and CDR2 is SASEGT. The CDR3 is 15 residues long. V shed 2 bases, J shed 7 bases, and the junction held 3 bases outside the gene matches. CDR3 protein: CASSERLAGGNEQFF. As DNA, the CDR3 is TGTGCCAGCAGTGAACGGCTAGCGGGAGGGAATGAGCAGTTCTTC.

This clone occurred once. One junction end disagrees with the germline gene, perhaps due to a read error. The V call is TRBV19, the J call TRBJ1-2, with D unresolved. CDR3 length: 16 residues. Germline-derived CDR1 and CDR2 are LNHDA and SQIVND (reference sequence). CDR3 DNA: TGTGCCGGTAGTATGGATCCGGGAGGCGCGGGCTATGGCTACACCTTC. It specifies CAGSMDPGGAGYGYTF.

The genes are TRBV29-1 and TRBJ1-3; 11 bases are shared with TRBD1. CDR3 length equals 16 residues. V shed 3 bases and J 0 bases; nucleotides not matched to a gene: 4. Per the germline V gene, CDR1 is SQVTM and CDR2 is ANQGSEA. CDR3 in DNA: TGCAGCGTTGAGGACAGGGGGCTAAGCTCTGGAAACACCATATATTTT. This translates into CSVEDRGLSSGNTIYF.

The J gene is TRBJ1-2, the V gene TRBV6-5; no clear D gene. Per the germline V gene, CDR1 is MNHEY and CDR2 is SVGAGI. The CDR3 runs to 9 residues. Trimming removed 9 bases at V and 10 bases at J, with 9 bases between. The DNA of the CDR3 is TGTGCCAGAGCGAGGATCTACACCTTC. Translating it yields CARARIYTF.

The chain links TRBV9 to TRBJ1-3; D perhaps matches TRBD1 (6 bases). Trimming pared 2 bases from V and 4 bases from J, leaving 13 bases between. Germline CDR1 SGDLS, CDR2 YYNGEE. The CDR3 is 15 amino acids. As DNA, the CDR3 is TGTGCCAGCAGCGTCACAGGGAGCGGCGGAAACACCATATATTTT. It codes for CASSVTGSGGNTIYF.

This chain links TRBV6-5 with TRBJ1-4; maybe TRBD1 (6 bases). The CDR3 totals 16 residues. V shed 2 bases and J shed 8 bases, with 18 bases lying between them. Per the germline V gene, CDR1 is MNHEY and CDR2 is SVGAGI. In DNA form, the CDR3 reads TGTGCCAGCAGTTACGGGAACCGGGACACCCTCGAAAAACTGTTTTTT. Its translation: CASSYGNRDTLEKLFF.

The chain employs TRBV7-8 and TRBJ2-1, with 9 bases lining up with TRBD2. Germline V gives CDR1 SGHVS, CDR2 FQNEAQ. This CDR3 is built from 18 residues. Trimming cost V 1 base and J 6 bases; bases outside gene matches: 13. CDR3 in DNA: TGTGCCAGCAGCTTAGGGTCAAGCGGGGGGCTCAACAGCAATGAGCAGTTCTTC. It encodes CASSLGSSGGLNSNEQFF.

CDR3 protein: CSVEGSTGAKNIQYF. As DNA, the CDR3 is TGCAGCGTTGAAGGATCGACAGGGGCCAAAAACATTCAGTACTTC. The chain recombines TRBV29-1 with TRBJ2-4; 7 bases map to TRBD1. Germline CDR1 is SQVTM and CDR2 is ANQGSEA. CDR3 size: 15 residues. Losses at the gene ends were 1 base for V and 1 base for J; bases not matched to a gene: 4.

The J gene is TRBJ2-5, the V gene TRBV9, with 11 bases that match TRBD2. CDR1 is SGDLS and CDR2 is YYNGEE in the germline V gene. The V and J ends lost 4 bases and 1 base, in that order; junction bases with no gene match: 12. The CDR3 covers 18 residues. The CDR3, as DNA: TGTGCCAGCAGCCTCTCTTTACCGGGACTAGCGGTCCAAGAGACCCAGTACTTC. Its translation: CASSLSLPGLAVQETQYF. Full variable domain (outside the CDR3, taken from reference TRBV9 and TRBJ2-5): DSGVTQTPKHLITATGQRVTLRCSPRSGDLSVYWYQQSLDQGLQFLIQYYNGEERAKGNILERFSAQQFPDLHSELNLSSLELGDSALYFCASSLSLPGLAVQETQYFGPGTRLLVL.

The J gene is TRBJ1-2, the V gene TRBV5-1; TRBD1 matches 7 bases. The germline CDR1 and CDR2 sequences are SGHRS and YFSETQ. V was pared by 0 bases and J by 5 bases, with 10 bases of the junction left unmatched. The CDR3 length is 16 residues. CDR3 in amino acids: CASSLAPEGAGYGYTF. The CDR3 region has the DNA TGCGCCAGCAGCTTGGCCCCCGAGGGGGCTGGGTATGGCTACACCTTC.

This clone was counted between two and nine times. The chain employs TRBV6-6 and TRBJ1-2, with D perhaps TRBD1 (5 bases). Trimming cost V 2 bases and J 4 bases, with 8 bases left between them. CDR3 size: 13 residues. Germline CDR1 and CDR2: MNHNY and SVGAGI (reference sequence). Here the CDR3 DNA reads TGTGCCAGCAGTTACGGAGGGGCCTATGGCTACACCTTC. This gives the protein CASSYGGAYGYTF.

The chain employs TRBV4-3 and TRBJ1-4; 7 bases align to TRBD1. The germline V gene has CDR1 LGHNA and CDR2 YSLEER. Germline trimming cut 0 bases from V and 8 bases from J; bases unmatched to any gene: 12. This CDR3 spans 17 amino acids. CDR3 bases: TGCGCCAGCAGCCAAGAAAGACAGGGCGCCTATCTGGAAAAACTGTTTTTT. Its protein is CASSQERQGAYLEKLFF.

CDR3 region: CASSQDRTGGRTEAFF. The CDR3 DNA follows: TGCGCCAGCAGCCAAGATCGTACAGGGGGTCGCACTGAAGCTTTCTTT. The chain joins TRBV4-1 to TRBJ1-1; 8 nucleotides line up with TRBD1. With 0 bases clipped from V and 4 bases from J, the junction kept 7 bases outside the gene matches. CDR3 length: 16 residues. The germline gives CDR1 MGHRA, CDR2 YSYEKL.

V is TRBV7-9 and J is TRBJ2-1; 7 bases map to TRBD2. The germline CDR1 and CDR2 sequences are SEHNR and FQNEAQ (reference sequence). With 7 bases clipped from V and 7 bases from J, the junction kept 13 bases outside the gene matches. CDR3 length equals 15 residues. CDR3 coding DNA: TGTGCCAGCACCCTACGGTGGCAGGGAGGGAATGAGCAGTTCTTC. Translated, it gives CASTLRWQGGNEQFF.

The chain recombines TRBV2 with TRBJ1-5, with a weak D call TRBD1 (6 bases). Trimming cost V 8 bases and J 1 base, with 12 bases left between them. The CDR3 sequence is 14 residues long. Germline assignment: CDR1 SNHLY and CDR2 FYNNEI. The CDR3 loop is CASSRGGSNQPQHF. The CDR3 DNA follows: TGTGCCAGCTCCAGGGGTGGGAGCAATCAGCCCCAGCATTTT.

The CDR3 sequence is CASSKPDRQGPFYGYTF. DNA for the CDR3: TGTGCCAGTAGTAAACCCGACCGACAGGGACCCTTTTATGGCTACACCTTC. The chain has TRBV19 and TRBJ1-2, with 7 positions matching TRBD1. V shed 4 bases and J 5 bases; nucleotides not matched to a gene: 16. This CDR3 comprises 17 residues. From germline, CDR1 is LNHDA and CDR2 SQIVND (reference sequence).

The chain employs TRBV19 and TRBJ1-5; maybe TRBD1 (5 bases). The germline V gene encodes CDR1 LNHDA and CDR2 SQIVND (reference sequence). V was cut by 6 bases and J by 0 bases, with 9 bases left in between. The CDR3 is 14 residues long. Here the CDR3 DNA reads TGTGCCAGTAGGCAGGGTGCTAGCAATCAGCCCCAGCATTTT. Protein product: CASRQGASNQPQHF.

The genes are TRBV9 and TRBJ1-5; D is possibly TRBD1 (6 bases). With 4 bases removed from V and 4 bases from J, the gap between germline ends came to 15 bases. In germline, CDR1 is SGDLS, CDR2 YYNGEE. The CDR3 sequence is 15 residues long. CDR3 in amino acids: CASSQDSTPNQPQHF. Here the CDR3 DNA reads TGTGCCAGCAGCCAGGACAGTACGCCGAATCAGCCCCAGCATTTT.

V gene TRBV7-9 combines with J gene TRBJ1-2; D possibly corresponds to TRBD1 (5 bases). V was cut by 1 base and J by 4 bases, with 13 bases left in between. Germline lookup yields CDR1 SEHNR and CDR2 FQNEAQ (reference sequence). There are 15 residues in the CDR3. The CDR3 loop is CASSLGGGFGYGYTF. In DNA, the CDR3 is TGTGCCAGCAGCTTAGGCGGGGGTTTCGGCTATGGCTACACCTTC.

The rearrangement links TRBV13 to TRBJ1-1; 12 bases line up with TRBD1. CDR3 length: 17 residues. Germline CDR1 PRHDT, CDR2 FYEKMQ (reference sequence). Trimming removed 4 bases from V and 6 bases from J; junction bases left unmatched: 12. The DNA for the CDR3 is TGTGCCAGCAGCTCGGGGGGGGACAGGGGGCCTTACGCTGAAGCTTTCTTT. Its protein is CASSSGGDRGPYAEAFF.

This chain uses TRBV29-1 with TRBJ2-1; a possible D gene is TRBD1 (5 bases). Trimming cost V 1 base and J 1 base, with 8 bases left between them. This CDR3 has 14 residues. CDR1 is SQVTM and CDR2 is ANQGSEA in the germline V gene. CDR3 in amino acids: CSVEGQGSYNEQFF. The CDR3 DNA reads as TGCAGCGTTGAAGGGCAGGGTTCCTACAATGAGCAGTTCTTC.

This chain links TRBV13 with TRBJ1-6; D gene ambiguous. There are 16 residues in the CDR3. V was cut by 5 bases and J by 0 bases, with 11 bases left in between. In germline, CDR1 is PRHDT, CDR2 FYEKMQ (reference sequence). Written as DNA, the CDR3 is TGTGCCAGCAGCGCTAGAGGGAGCTCCTATAATTCACCCCTCCACTTT. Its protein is CASSARGSSYNSPLHF. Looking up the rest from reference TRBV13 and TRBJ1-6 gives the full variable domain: AAGVIQSPRHLIKEKRETATLKCYPIPRHDTVYWYQQGPGQDPQFLISFYEKMQSDKGSIPDRFSAQQFSDYHSELNMSSLELGDSALYFCASSARGSSYNSPLHFGNGTRLTVT.

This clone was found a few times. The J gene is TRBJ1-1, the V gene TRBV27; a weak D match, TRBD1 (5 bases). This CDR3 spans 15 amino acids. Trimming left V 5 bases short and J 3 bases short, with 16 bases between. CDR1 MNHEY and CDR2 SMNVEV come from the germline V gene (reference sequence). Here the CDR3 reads CASSLYLDSHTEAFF. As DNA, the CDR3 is TGTGCCAGCAGTCTCTACCTCGACAGCCACACTGAAGCTTTCTTT.